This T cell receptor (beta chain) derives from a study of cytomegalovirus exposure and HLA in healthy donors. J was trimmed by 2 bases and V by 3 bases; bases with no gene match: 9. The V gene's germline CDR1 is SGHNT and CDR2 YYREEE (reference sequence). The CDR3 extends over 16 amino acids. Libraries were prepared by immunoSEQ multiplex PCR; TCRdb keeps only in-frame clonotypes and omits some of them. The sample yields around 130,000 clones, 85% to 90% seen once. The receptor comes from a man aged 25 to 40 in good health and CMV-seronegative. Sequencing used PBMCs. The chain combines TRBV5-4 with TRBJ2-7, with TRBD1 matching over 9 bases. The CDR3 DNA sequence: TGTGCCAGCAGCTGGGGCTCGGGACAGGGTGCCTACGAGCAGTACTTC. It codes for CASSWGSGQGAYEQYF. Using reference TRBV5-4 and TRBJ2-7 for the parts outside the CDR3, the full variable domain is ETGVTQSPTHLIKTRGQQVTLRCSSQSGHNTVSWYQQALGQGPQFIFQYYREEENGRGNFPPRFSGLQFPNYSSELNVNALELDDSALYLCASSWGSGQGAYEQYFGPGTRLTVT.